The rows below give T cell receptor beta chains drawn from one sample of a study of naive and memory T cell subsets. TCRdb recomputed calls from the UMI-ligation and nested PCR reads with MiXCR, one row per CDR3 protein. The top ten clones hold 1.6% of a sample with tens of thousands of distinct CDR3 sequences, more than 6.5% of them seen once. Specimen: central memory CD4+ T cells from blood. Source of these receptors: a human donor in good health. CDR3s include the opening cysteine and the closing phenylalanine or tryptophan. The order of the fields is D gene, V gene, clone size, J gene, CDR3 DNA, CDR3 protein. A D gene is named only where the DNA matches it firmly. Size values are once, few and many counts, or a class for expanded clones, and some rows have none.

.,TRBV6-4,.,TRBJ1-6,TGTGCCAGCAGTGACTCCACCTTAAGGAGCTCCTATAATTCACCCCTCCACTTT,CASSDSTLRSSYNSPLHF
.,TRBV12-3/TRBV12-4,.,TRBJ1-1,TGTGCCAGCAGTTTGAGTGATGACACTGAAGCTTTCTTT,CASSLSDDTEAFF
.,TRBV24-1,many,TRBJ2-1,TGTGCCACCAGTGATCCCGGGACCCCCGACAATGAGCAGTTCTTC,CATSDPGTPDNEQFF
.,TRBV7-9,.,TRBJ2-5,TGTGCCAGCAGCTTAACATCAGAGACCCAGTACTTC,CASSLTSETQYF
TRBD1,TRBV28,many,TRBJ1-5,TGTGCCAGCAGTCCATGGACAGGGGGCGGAACTGGACAGCCCCAGCATTTT,CASSPWTGGGTGQPQHF
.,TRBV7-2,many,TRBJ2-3,TGTGCCAGCAGCCCGAACCGGGCCGGCACAGATACGCAGTATTTT,CASSPNRAGTDTQYF
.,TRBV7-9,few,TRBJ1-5,TGTGCCAGCAGCCAAGGTGGACGGACCAATCAGCCCCAGCATTTT,CASSQGGRTNQPQHF
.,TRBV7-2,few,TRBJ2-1,TGTGCCAGCAGCTCACAGGGTTGGAATGAGCAGTTCTTC,CASSSQGWNEQFF
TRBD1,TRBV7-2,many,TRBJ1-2,TGTGCCAGCAGCTTGGACAGGGGCTACACCTTC,CASSLDRGYTF
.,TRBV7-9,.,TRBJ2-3,TGTGCCAGCAGCTTAGTCTCAGGACCGACCCAGATAACGCAGTATTTT,CASSLVSGPTQITQYF
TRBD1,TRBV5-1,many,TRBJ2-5,TGCGCCAGCAGCTTGTGGGGGACAGGAGAGACCCAGTACTTC,CASSLWGTGETQYF
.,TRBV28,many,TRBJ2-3,TGTGCCAGCAGATACAGGACAGTTAGCACAGATACGCAGTATTTT,CASRYRTVSTDTQYF
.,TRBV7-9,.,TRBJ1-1,TGTGCCATTCAGGGTTGGGACACTGAAGCTTTCTTT,CAIQGWDTEAFF
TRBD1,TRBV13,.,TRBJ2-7,TGTGCCAGCAGCTACCCTTCCGGGACAGGGAGACCCGAGCAGTACTTC,CASSYPSGTGRPEQYF
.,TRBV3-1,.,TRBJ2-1,TGTGCCAGCAGCCCCACCGGTGACAGTAATGAGCAGTTCTTC,CASSPTGDSNEQFF
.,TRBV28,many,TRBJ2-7,TGTGCCAGCAGTTTATGGGGGCGTCTGGTCAACTACGAGCAGTACTTC,CASSLWGRLVNYEQYF
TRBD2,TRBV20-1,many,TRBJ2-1,TGCAGTGCGGGCTCTCTAGCGGTGGTGGGGCATGAGCAGTTCTTC,CSAGSLAVVGHEQFF
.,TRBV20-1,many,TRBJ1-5,TGCAGTGCTAGAGTGGGTAAGGCAGGGGCACGCAATCAGCCCCAGCATTTT,CSARVGKAGARNQPQHF
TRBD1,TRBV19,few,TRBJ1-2,TGTGCCAGTACCAACCTCGGACAGGGTGACTATGGCTACACCTTC,CASTNLGQGDYGYTF
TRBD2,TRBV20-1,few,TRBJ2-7,TGCAGTGCCATCCAGGGCGGCGGGAGCCACGAGCAGTACTTC,CSAIQGGGSHEQYF
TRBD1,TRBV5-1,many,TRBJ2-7,TGCGCCAGCAGCCTGGGACAGGGGGTTTACGAGCAGTACTTC,CASSLGQGVYEQYF
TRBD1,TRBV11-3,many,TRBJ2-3,TGTGCCAGCAGCCCGCGGACAGGGCGAGCAACAGATACGCAGTATTTT,CASSPRTGRATDTQYF
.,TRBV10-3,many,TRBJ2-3,TGTGCCATCAGTGAGGGGGCAGATACGCAGTATTTT,CAISEGADTQYF
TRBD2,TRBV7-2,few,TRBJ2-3,TGTGCCAGCAGCCGTCTAGCGGGGGGTGCCGATACGCAGTATTTT,CASSRLAGGADTQYF
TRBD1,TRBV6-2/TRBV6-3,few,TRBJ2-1,TGTGCCAGCAGAAGACAGGGGGAAGCCAATGAGCAGTTCTTC,CASRRQGEANEQFF
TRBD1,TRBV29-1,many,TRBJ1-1,TGCGGTGGAGACAGGACAGGGGGCACTGAAGCTTTCTTT,CGGDRTGGTEAFF
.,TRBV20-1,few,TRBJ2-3,TGCAGTGCTAGTGAGACCCCGGGATTCACAGATACGCAGTATTTT,CSASETPGFTDTQYF
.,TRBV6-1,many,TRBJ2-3,TGTGCCAGCAGACAGGCTAGCACAGATACGCAGTATTTT,CASRQASTDTQYF
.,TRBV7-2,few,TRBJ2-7,TGTGCCAGCAGCTTCCGACTAGAAGTACACGAGCAGTACTTC,CASSFRLEVHEQYF
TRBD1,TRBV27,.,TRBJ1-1,TGTGCCAGCAAGGGACAGGGGGGGAACACTGAAGCTTTCTTT,CASKGQGGNTEAFF
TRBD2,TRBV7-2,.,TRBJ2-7,TGTGCCAGCAGCCGTAGCGGGAGGACGTTAACCTACGAGCAGTACTTC,CASSRSGRTLTYEQYF
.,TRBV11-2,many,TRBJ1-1,TGTGCCAGCAGAGGTGATCTTAAAGCTTTCTTT,CASRGDLKAFF
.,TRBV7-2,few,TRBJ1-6,TGTGCCAGCAGCGCCGAAGTCTATACGCCCCTCCACTTT,CASSAEVYTPLHF
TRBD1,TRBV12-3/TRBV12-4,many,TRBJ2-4,TGTGCCAGCAGTTCACGAAGCACAGGGGCCAAAGCCAAAAACATTCAGTACTTC,CASSSRSTGAKAKNIQYF
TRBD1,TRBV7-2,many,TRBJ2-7,TGTGCCAGCAGCTTATCCTCCGGGACAGGGTTCGGCGAGCAGTACTTC,CASSLSSGTGFGEQYF
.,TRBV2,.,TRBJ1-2,TGTGCCAGCAGTGAACAGGTCTATGGCTACACCTTC,CASSEQVYGYTF
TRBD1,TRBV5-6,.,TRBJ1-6,TGTGCCAGCAGCTTGGAGGGACAGGGTCCTTCACCCCTCCACTTT,CASSLEGQGPSPLHF
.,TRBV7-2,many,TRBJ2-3,TGTGCCAGCAGCAGGAACAGGGGCGGGAGGACAGATACGCAGTATTTT,CASSRNRGGRTDTQYF
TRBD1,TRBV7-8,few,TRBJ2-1,TGTGCCAGCAGCATGACAGGGCTCGAGCAGTTCTTC,CASSMTGLEQFF
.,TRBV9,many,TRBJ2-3,TGTGCCAGCAGCCCTGGCACAGGGCCCTTCACAGATACGCAGTATTTT,CASSPGTGPFTDTQYF
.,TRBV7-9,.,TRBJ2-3,TGTGCCAGCAGCTTGAGAGAGAGGGGACATACGCAGTATTTT,CASSLRERGHTQYF
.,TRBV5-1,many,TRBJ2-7,TGCGCCAGCAGCGAGGGAAGCTCCTACGAGCAGTACTTC,CASSEGSSYEQYF
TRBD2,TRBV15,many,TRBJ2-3,TGTGCCACCAGCAGAAATCGGGGGGGCACAGATACGCAGTATTTT,CATSRNRGGTDTQYF
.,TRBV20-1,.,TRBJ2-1,TGCAGTGCTAGCCGGAGTGAGGGTTACAATGAGCAGTTCTTC,CSASRSEGYNEQFF
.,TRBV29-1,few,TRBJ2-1,TGCAGCGTTGATTCGGGACTTAACTACAATGAGCAGTTCTTC,CSVDSGLNYNEQFF
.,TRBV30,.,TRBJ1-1,TGTGCCTGGAGTGTCGGGAGTGACACTGAAGCTTTCTTT,CAWSVGSDTEAFF
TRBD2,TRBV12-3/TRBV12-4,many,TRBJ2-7,TGTGCCAGCAGTCCGGGACTAGCGATCTACGAGCAGTACTTC,CASSPGLAIYEQYF
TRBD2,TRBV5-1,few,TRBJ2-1,TGCGCCAGCAGCCTGGGGACTAGCTATTACAATGAGCAGTTCTTC,CASSLGTSYYNEQFF
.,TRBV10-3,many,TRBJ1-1,TGTGCCATCAGTATCAGGTCAGAAACCTCTGAAGCTTTCTTT,CAISIRSETSEAFF
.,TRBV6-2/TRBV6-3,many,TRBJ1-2,TGTGCCAGCACTACCATGACCCTGGATGGCTACACCTTC,CASTTMTLDGYTF